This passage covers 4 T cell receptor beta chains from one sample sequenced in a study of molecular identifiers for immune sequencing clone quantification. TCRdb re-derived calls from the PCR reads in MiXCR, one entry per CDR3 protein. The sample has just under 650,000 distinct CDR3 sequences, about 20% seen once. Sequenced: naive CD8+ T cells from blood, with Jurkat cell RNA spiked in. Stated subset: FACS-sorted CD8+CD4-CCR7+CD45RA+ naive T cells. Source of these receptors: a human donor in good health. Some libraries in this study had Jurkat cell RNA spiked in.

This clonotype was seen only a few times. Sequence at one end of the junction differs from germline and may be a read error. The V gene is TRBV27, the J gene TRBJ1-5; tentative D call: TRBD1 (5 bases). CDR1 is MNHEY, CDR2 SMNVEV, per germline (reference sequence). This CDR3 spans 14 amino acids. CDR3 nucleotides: TGTGCCTGCAGTTTCGCAGGGACGGGTCAGCCCCAGCATTTT. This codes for CACSFAGTGQPQHF.

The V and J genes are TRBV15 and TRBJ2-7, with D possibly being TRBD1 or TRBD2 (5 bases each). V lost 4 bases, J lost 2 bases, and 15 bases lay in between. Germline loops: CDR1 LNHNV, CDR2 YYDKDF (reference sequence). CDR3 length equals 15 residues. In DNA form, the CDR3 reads TGTGCCACCAGCACGTCGGGGACGGGAACCTACGAGCAGTACTTC. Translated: CATSTSGTGTYEQYF.

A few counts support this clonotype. As DNA, the CDR3 is TGTGCCAGCAGCCGTCTCATTTCTAATGAAAAACTGTTTTTT. It specifies CASSRLISNEKLFF. The chain combines TRBV5-6 with TRBJ1-4; D gene unclear. The V end lost 4 bases, the J end lost 3 bases, and 10 bases lay between the germline ends. Germline CDR1 reads SGHDT; CDR2 reads YYEEEE. CDR3 size: 14 residues.

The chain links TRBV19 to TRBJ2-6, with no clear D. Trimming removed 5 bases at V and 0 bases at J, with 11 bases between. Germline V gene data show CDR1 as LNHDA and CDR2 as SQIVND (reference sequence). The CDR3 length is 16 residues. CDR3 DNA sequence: TGTGCCAGTAGTCCTTGGGTACTCTCTGGGGCCAACGTCCTGACTTTC. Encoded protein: CASSPWVLSGANVLTF.